This entry describes one T cell receptor (beta chain). The antigen remains undetermined. The data derive from a study of T-cell memory formation after mild COVID-19. Findings and caveats of the study: The authors did not confirm SARS-CoV-2 specificity of second-wave clones peaking day 37.

The CDR3 has 13 residues. Trimming cost V 4 bases and J 3 bases, with 10 bases left between them. The germline V gene has CDR1 LGHNA and CDR2 YSLEER. One entry per CDR3 protein, called by TCRdb with MiXCR from the 5' RACE reads. This sample has about 210,000 distinct CDR3 sequences; 8% to 11% occur once, and the top ten carry around 2.9%. The chain joins TRBV4-3 to TRBJ2-7; D possibly corresponds to TRBD1 (6 bases). The specimen sequenced was PBMCs or a T cell subset sorted from them (not recorded which). This clonotype originated in a man younger than 35 who had mild COVID-19 (a few samples of this study predate the infection). Cell type and time point are not known. The CDR3 sequence is CASSPDSHYEQYF. The CDR3 nucleotides are TGCGCCAGCAGCCCGGACAGCCACTACGAGCAGTACTTC.